This paragraph reports one T cell receptor (beta chain). As yet, its antigen is unknown. A clone one base away is much larger, so this may be a read error. No conserved phenylalanine or tryptophan ends this CDR3, so it is likely a read error. Breast cancer patients provided tissue from their axillary draining lymph nodes. TCRdb independently ran MiXCR on the multiplex PCR reads; one entry per CDR3 protein. The sample records about 180,000 distinct CDR3 sequences, roughly a third being singletons. The source of the sample is a study of breast tumors, draining lymph nodes, adjacent tissues. Study findings and constraints: Tumor repertoires ranked between lymph nodes and nontumor tissue in diversity, with V and J gene preferences.

V was pared by 3 bases and J by 5 bases, with 5 bases of the junction left unmatched. The CDR3 length is 16 residues. This chain links TRBV12-3 or TRBV12-4 with TRBJ2-2, with TRBD2 identical over 11 bases. The TCR comes from a female donor with breast cancer. Some clones in this sample may be carry-over from other donors' samples. The sequencing input was axillary lymph node tissue. The CDR3 loop reads CASSFIAGGPTGELFS. CDR3 coding DNA: TGTGCCAGCAGTTTCATAGCGGGGGGGCCGACCGGGGAGCTGTTTTCT.